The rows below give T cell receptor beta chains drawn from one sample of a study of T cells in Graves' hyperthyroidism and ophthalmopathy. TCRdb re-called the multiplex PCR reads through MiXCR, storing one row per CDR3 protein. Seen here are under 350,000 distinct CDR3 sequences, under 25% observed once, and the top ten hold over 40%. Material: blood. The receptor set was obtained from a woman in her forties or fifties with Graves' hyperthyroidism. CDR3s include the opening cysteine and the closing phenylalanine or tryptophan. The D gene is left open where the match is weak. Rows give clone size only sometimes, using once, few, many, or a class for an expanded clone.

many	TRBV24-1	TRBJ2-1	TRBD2	CATSSSGSYVQFF	TGTGCCACCAGTTCCAGCGGGAGTTATGTACAGTTCTTC
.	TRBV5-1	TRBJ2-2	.	CASSLAGLGAGVLFF	TGCGCCAGCAGCTTGGCGGGGTTGGGGGCCGGGGTGCTGTTTTTT
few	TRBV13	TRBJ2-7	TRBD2	CASSLGQAGDPFEQYF	TGTGCCAGCAGCTTAGGTCAAGCGGGAGACCCTTTCGAGCAGTACTTC
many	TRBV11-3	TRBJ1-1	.	CASSLGGTKIEAFF	TGTGCCAGCAGCTTAGGTGGGACAAAGATTGAAGCTTTCTTT
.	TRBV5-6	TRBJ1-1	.	CASSSTWAEAFF	TGTGCCAGCAGCTCAACATGGGCTGAAGCTTTCTTT
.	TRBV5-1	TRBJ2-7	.	CASSLAGAKYEQYF	TGCGCCAGCAGCTTGGCCGGAGCAAAGTACGAGCAGTACTTC
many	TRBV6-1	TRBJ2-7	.	CASSLGANEQYF	TGTGCCAGCAGTCTGGGGGCGAACGAGCAGTACTTC
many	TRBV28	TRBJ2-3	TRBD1	CASSSGTGGVDTQYF	TGTGCCAGCAGCTCCGGGACAGGGGGCGTAGATACGCAGTATTTT
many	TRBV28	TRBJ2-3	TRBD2	CASSLGLAGEDTQYF	TGTGCCAGCAGTCTTGGACTAGCGGGGGAAGATACGCAGTATTTT
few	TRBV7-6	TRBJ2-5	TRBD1	CASSLGATGPHQETQYF	TGTGCCAGCAGCTTAGGCGCGACAGGGCCCCACCAAGAGACCCAGTACTTC
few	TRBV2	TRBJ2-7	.	CASTGTVGYEQYF	TGTGCCAGCACCGGGACCGTAGGTTACGAGCAGTACTTC
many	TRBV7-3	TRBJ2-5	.	CASSLIGGASETQYF	TGTGCCAGCAGCTTAATTGGGGGGGCCTCGGAGACCCAGTACTTC
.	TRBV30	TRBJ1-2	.	CAWSDGGGYTF	TGTGCCTGGAGTGATGGGGGAGGCTACACCTTC
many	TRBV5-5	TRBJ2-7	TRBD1	CASSNRQGPGWEQYF	TGTGCCAGCAGCAACCGACAGGGACCCGGGTGGGAGCAGTACTTC
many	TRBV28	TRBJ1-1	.	CASRVGGMNTEAFF	TGTGCCAGCAGAGTGGGGGGCATGAACACTGAAGCTTTCTTT
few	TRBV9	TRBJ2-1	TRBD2	CASSVEWGTSAYNEQFF	TGTGCCAGCAGCGTAGAATGGGGGACTAGCGCCTACAATGAGCAGTTCTTC
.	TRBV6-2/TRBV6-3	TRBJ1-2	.	CASRGESYGYTF	TGTGCCAGCAGGGGGGAATCCTATGGCTACACCTTC
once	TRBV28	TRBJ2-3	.	CASSWTVSFSSTDTQYF	TGTGCCAGCAGCTGGACCGTGAGTTTTTCTAGCACAGATACGCAGTATTTT
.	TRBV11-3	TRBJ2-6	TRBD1	CASSLENFQGVNVLTF	TGTGCCAGCAGCTTAGAAAACTTTCAGGGGGTCAACGTCCTGACTTTC
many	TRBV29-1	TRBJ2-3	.	CSAVGAGSTDTQYF	TGCAGCGCCGTCGGGGCAGGCTCTACGGATACGCAGTATTTT
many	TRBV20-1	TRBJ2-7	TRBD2	CSARDWVTSGRTYEQYF	TGCAGTGCTAGAGATTGGGTAACTAGCGGGCGCACCTACGAGCAGTACTTC
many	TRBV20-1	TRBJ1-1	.	CSALHSMNTEAFF	TGCAGTGCCTTACACAGTATGAACACTGAAGCTTTCTTT
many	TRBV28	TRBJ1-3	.	CASRTGSGNTIYF	TGTGCCAGCCGTACCGGCTCTGGAAACACCATATATTTT
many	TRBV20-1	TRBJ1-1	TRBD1	CSAHTDRGVTEAFF	TGCAGTGCCCACACCGACAGGGGGGTCACTGAAGCTTTCTTT
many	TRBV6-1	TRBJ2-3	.	CASRPDGTDTQYF	TGTGCCAGCAGACCGGACGGAACAGATACGCAGTATTTT
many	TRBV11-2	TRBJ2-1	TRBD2	CASSLHTSATYNEQFF	TGTGCCAGCAGCCTCCATACTAGCGCTACCTACAATGAGCAGTTCTTC
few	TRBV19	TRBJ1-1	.	CASSIGSGARGHEAFF	TGTGCCAGTAGTATAGGGTCGGGAGCCAGGGGCCATGAAGCTTTCTTT
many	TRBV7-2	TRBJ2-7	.	CASSFAYGEQYF	TGTGCCAGCAGCTTCGCGTACGGCGAGCAGTACTTC
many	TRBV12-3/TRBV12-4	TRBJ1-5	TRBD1	CASSLRTGGNQPQHF	TGTGCCAGCAGTTTAAGGACAGGAGGTAATCAGCCCCAGCATTTT
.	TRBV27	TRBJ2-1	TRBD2	CASSPVAGSYNEQFF	TGTGCCAGCAGTCCCGTAGCGGGAAGTTACAATGAGCAGTTCTTC
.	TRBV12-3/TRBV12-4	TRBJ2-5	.	CASSLVAVEETQYF	TGTGCCAGCAGTTTGGTAGCGGTAGAAGAGACCCAGTACTTC
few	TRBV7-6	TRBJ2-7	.	CASSFSRETSYEQYF	TGTGCCAGCAGCTTTTCACGAGAGACGTCATACGAGCAGTACTTC
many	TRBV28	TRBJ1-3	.	CASSLGSQISGNTIYF	TGTGCCAGCAGTTTAGGATCGCAGATCTCTGGAAACACCATATATTTT
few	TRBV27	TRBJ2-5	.	CASSLFGRAQETQYF	TGTGCCAGCAGTTTATTCGGCAGGGCCCAAGAGACCCAGTACTTC
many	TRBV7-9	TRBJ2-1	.	CASSLSRAEQFF	TGTGCCAGCAGCTTAAGCAGGGCTGAGCAGTTCTTC
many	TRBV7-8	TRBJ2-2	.	CASSPRAVAGELFF	TGTGCCAGCAGCCCCAGGGCTGTGGCCGGGGAGCTGTTTTTT
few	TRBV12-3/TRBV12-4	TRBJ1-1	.	CASTLTAQTEAFF	TGTGCCAGCACCCTGACAGCCCAAACTGAAGCTTTCTTT
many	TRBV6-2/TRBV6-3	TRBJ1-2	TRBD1	CASGSGGVGYGYTF	TGTGCCAGCGGGTCAGGGGGCGTCGGCTATGGCTACACCTTC
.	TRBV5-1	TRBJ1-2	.	CASSLSPSQSYGYTF	TGCGCCAGCAGCTTGAGTCCATCACAGAGCTATGGCTACACCTTC
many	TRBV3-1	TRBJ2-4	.	CASSQSAKNIQYF	TGTGCCAGCAGCCAATCGGCCAAAAACATTCAGTACTTC
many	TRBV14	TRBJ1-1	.	CASSQDWGNTEAFF	TGTGCCAGCAGCCAAGATTGGGGGAACACTGAAGCTTTCTTT
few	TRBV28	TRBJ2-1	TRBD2	CASSLGGSPYNEQFF	TGTGCCAGCAGTTTGGGCGGGAGCCCCTACAATGAGCAGTTCTTC
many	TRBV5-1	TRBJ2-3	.	CASSLGPSNTDTQYF	TGCGCCAGCAGCTTGGGACCTTCTAACACAGATACGCAGTATTTT
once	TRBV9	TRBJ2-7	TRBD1	CASSAAGTGVYEQYF	TGTGCCAGCAGCGCAGCAGGGACAGGGGTCTACGAGCAGTACTTC
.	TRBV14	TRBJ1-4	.	CASSRNSATNEKLFF	TGTGCCAGCAGCCGTAACAGTGCAACTAATGAAAAACTGTTTTTT
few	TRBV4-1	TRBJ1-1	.	CASSHSRDINTEAFF	TGCGCCAGCAGCCATAGTAGGGACATTAACACTGAAGCTTTCTTT
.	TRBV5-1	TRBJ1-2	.	CASAGTYFRGGYTF	TGCGCCAGTGCCGGGACATATTTTAGGGGTGGCTACACCTTC
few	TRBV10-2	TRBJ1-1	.	CASSERWQEAFF	TGCGCCAGCAGTGAACGTTGGCAGGAAGCTTTCTTT
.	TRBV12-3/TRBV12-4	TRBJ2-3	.	CASTIAASTDTQYF	TGTGCCAGCACCATAGCGGCTAGCACAGATACGCAGTATTTT
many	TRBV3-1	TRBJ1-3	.	CASSQRDRRGNTIYF	TGTGCCAGCAGCCAGCGGGACCGAAGAGGAAACACCATATATTTT
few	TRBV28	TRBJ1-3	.	CASSFSRSGNTIYF	TGTGCCAGCAGTTTTTCCCGGTCTGGAAACACCATATATTTT
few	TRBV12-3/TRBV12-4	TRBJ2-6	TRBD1	CASSTSRGRGANVLTF	TGTGCCAGCAGTACGAGCAGGGGGCGTGGGGCCAACGTCCTGACTTTC
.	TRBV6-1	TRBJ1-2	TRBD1	CASTPRSGTGNYGYTF	TGTGCCAGCACTCCTAGATCCGGGACAGGGAACTATGGCTACACCTTC
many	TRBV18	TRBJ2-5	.	CASSNRTHQETQYF	TGTGCCAGCTCAAATAGGACACACCAAGAGACCCAGTACTTC